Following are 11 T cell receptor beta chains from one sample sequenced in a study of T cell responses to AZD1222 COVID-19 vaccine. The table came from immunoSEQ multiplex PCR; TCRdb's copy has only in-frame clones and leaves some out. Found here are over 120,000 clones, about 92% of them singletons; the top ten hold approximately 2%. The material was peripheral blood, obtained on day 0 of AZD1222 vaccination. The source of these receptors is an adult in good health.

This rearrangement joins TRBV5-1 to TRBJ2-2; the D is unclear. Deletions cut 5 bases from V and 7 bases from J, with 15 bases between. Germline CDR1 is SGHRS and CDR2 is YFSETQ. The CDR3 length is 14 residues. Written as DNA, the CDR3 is TGCGCCAGCAGTACGGATCTCGGCGGCGGGGAGCTGTTTTTT. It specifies CASSTDLGGGELFF. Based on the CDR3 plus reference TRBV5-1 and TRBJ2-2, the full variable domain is KAGVTQTPRYLIKTRGQQVTLSCSPISGHRSVSWYQQTPGQGLQFLFEYFSETQRNKGNFPGRFSGRQFSNSRSEMNVSTLELGDSALYLCASSTDLGGGELFFGEGSRLTVL.

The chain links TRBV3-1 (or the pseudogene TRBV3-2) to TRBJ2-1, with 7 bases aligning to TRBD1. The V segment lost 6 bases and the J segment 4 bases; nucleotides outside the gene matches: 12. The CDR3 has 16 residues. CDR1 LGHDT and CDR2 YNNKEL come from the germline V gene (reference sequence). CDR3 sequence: CASRQTGPDLYNEQFF. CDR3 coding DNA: TGTGCCAGCAGGCAGACAGGGCCGGACCTTTACAATGAGCAGTTCTTC.

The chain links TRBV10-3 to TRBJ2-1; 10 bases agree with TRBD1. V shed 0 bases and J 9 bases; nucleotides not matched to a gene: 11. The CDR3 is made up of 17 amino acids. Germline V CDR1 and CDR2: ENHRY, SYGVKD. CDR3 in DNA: TGTGCCATCAGTGAGTCTGGTGCGGGACAGGGGATGGGTGAGCAGTTCTTC. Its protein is CAISESGAGQGMGEQFF.

The chain's CDR3 is CASSYSTDSYNEQFF. The DNA for the CDR3 is TGTGCCAGCAGTTACTCGACAGACTCCTACAATGAGCAGTTCTTC. The chain joins TRBV6-5 to TRBJ2-1, with TRBD1 as a possible D gene (5 bases). Germline values: CDR1 MNHEY, CDR2 SVGAGI. The CDR3 is made up of 15 amino acids. V lost 0 bases and J lost 0, with 6 bases in between.

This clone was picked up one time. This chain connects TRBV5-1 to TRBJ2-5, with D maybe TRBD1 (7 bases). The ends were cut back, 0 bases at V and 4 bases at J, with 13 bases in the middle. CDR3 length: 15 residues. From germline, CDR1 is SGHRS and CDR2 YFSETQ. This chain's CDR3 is CASSLGQGGRETQYF. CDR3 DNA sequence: TGCGCCAGCAGCTTGGGCCAGGGGGGACGAGAGACCCAGTACTTC.

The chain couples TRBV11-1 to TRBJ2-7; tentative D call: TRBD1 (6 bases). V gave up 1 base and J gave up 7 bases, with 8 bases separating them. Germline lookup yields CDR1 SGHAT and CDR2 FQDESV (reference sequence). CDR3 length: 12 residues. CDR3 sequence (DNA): TGTGCCAGCAGCTTAGACAGGGATGAGCAGTACTTC. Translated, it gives CASSLDRDEQYF.

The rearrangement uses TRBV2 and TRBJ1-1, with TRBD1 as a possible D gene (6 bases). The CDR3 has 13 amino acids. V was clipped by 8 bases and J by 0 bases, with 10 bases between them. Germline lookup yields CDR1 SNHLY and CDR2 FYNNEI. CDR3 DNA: TGTGCCAGCCGGGACACAATGAACACTGAAGCTTTCTTT. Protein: CASRDTMNTEAFF.

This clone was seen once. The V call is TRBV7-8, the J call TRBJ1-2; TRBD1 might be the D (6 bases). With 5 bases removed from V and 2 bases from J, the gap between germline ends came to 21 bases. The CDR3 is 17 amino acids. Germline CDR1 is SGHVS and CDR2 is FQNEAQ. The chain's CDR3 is CASSIQGSPSLNYGYTF. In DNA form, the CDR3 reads TGTGCCAGCAGCATCCAGGGGTCCCCCTCTCTAAACTATGGCTACACCTTC.

The CDR3 protein is CASSVPGPLGYTF. The CDR3 nucleotides are TGTGCCAGCAGCGTACCGGGACCTCTAGGCTACACCTTC. The chain couples TRBV25-1 to TRBJ1-2, with D possibly being TRBD1 (5 bases). The CDR3 is 13 residues long. The germline V gene encodes CDR1 MGHDK and CDR2 SYGVNS. The germline V and J ends were trimmed by 6 bases and 8 bases, with 16 bases remaining between them.

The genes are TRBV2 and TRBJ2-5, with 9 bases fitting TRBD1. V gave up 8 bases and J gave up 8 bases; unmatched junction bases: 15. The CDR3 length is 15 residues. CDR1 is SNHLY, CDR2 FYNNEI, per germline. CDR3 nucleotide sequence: TGTGCCAGCTCGAGGGACAGGGCCGCCGTGGACACCCAGTACTTC. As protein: CASSRDRAAVDTQYF.

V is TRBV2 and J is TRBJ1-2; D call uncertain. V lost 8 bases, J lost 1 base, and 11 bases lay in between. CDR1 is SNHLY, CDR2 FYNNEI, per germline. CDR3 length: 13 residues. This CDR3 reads CASVAESNYGYTF. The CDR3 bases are TGTGCCAGCGTAGCGGAGAGTAACTATGGCTACACCTTC.